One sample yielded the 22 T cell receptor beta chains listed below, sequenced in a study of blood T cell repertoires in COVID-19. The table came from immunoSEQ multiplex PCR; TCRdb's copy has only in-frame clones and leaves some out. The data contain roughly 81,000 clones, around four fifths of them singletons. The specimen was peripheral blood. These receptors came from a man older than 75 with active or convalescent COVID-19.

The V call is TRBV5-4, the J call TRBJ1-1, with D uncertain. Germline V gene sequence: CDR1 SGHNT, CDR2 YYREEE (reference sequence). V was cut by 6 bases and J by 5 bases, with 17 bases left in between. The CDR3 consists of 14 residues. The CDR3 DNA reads TGTGCCAGCACCCCCACGGGTAGAGGGACTGAAGCTTTCTTT. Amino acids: CASTPTGRGTEAFF.

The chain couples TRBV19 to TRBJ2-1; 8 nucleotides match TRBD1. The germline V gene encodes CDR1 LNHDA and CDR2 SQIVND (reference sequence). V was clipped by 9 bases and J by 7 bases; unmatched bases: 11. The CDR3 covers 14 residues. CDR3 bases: TGTGCCAGCCGGTATCGACAGGGGTGGAATGAGCAGTTCTTC. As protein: CASRYRQGWNEQFF.

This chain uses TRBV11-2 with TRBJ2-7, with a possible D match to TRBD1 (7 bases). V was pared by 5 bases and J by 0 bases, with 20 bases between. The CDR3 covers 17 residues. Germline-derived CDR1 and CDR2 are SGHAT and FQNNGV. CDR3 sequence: CASSRPQGTSLSYEQYF. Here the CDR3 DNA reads TGTGCCAGCAGCAGACCACAGGGGACTTCCCTCTCCTACGAGCAGTACTTC.

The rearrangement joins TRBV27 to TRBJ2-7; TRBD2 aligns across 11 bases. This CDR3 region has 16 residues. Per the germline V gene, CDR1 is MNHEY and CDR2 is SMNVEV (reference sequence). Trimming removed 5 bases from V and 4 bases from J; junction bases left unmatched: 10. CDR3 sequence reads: CASSNRLAGWGYEQYF. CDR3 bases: TGTGCCAGCAGTAACCGACTAGCGGGGTGGGGGTACGAGCAGTACTTC.

The CDR3, as DNA: TGTGCCTGGATCCCCAGTCGGACAGGGGGCAGGAAGTGGACTGAAGCTTTCTTT. It codes for CAWIPSRTGGRKWTEAFF. The chain is built from TRBV30 and TRBJ1-1; 11 nucleotides agree with TRBD1. Germline trimming cut 4 bases from V and 5 bases from J; bases unmatched to any gene: 18. CDR1 and CDR2 (germline): GTSNPN, SVGIG (reference sequence). The CDR3 consists of 18 residues.

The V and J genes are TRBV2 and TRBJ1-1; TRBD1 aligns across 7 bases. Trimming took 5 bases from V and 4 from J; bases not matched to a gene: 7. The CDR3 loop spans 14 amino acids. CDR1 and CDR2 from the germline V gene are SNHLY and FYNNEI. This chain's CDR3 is CASSSGGRATEAFF. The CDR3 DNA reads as TGTGCCAGCAGTTCAGGGGGAAGGGCCACTGAAGCTTTCTTT.

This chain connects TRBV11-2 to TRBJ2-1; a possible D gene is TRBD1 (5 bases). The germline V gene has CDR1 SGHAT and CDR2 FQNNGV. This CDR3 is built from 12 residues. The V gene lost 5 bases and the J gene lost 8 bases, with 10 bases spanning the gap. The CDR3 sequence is CASSLRVDEQFF. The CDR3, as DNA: TGTGCCAGCAGCCTCAGGGTAGATGAGCAGTTCTTC.

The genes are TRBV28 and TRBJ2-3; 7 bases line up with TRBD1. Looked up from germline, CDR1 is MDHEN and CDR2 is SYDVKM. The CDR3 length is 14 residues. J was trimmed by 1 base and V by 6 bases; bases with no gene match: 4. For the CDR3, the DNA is TGTGCCAGCAGGAGACAGGGTGGCACAGATACGCAGTATTTT. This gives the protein CASRRQGGTDTQYF.

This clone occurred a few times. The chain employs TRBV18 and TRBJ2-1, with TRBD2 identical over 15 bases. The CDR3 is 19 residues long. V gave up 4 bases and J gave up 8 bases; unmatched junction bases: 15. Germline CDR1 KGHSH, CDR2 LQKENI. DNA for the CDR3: TGTGCCAGCTCACAACCGGGACTAGCGGGAGGCGGGGGTGTCGATGAGCAGTTCTTC. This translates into CASSQPGLAGGGGVDEQFF.

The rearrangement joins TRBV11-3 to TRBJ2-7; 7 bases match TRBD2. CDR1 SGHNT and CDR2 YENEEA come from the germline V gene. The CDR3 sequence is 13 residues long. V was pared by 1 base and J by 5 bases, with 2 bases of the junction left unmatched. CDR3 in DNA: TGTGCCAGCAGCTTAGCGGGGGGAAACGAGCAGTACTTC. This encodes CASSLAGGNEQYF.

CDR3: CASSSPGTGSYGYTF. CDR3 bases: TGTGCCAGTAGTAGTCCCGGGACAGGCAGCTATGGCTACACCTTC. This rearrangement joins TRBV19 to TRBJ1-2; 8 bases fit TRBD1. The CDR3 sequence is 15 residues long. J gave up 4 bases and V 4 bases, and 8 bases lay outside the gene matches. Germline V gene data show CDR1 as LNHDA and CDR2 as SQIVND (reference sequence). Drawing the rest from reference TRBV19 and TRBJ1-2, the complete variable domain is DGGITQSPKYLFRKEGQNVTLSCEQNLNHDAMYWYRQDPGQGLRLIYYSQIVNDFQKGDIAEGYSVSREKKESFPLTVTSAQKNPTAFYLCASSSPGTGSYGYTFGSGTRLTVV.

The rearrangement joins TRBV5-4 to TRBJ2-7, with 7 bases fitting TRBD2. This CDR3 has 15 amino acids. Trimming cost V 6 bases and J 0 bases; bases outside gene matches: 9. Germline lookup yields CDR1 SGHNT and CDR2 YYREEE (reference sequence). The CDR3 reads CASKDRDYLSYEQYF. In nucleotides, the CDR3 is TGTGCCAGCAAGGATCGGGACTATCTCTCCTACGAGCAGTACTTC.

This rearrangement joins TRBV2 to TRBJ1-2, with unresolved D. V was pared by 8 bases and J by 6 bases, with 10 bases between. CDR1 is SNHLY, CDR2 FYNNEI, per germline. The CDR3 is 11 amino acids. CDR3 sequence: CASGVTHGYTF. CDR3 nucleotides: TGTGCCAGCGGTGTCACTCATGGCTACACCTTC. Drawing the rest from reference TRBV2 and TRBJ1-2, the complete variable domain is EPEVTQTPSHQVTQMGQEVILRCVPISNHLYFYWYRQILGQKVEFLVSFYNNEISEKSEIFDDQFSVERPDGSNFTLKIRSTKLEDSAMYFCASGVTHGYTFGSGTRLTVV.

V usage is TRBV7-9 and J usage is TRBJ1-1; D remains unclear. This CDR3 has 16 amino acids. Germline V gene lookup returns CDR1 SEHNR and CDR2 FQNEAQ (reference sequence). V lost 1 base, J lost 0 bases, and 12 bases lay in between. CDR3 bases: TGTGCCAGCAGCTTAGTGCCACCTAATATGAACACTGAAGCTTTCTTT. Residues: CASSLVPPNMNTEAFF.

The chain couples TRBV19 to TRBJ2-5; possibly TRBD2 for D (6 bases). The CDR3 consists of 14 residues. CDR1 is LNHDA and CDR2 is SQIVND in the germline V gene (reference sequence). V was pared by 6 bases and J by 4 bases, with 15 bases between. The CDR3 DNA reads TGTGCCAGTAGCGGGAGTGTGGGTAGAGAGACCCAGTACTTC. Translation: CASSGSVGRETQYF.

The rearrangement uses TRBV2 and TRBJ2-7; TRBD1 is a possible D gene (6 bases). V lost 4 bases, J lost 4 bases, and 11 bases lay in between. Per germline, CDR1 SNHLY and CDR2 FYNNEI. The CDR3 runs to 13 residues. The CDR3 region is CASSVQGRYEQYF. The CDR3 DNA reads TGTGCCAGCAGTGTACAGGGACGATACGAGCAGTACTTC.

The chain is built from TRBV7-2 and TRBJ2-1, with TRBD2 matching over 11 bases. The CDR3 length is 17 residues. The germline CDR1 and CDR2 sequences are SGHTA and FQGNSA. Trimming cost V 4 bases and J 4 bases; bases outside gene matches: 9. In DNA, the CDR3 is TGTGCCAGCAGCTCCCACCTAGCGGGGGGTCCGTACAATGAGCAGTTCTTC. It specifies CASSSHLAGGPYNEQFF.

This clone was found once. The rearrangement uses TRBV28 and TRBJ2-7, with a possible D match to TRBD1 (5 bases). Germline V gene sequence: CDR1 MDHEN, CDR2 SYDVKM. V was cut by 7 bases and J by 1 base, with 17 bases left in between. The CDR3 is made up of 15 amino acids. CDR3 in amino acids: CASNQQATPSYEQYF. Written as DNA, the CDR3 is TGTGCCAGCAACCAACAGGCCACCCCATCCTACGAGCAGTACTTC.

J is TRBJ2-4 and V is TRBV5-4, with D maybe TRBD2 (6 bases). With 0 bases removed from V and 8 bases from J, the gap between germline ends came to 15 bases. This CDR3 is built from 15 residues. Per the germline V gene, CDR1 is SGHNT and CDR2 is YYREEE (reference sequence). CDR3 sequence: CASSLASGPSDIQYF. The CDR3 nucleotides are TGTGCCAGCAGCTTGGCCTCGGGACCTAGCGACATTCAGTACTTC.

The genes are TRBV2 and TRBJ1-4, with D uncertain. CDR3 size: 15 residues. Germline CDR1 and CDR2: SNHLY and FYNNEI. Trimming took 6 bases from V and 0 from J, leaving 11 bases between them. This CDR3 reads CASRREPATNEKLFF. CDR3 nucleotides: TGTGCCAGCAGGAGGGAACCGGCAACTAATGAAAAACTGTTTTTT.

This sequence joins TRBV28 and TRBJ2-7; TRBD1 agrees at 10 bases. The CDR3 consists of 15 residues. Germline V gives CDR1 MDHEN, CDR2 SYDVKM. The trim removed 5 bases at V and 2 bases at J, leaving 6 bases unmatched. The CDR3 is CASSTPGQGTYEQYF. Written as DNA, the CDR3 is TGTGCCAGCAGTACCCCGGGACAGGGGACCTACGAGCAGTACTTC.

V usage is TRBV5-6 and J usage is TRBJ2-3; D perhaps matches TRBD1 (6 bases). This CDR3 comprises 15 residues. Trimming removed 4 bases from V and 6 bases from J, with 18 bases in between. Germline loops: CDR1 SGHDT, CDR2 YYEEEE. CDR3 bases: TGTGCCAGCAGCCCTCGGACAGCTCCTTGGGATACGCAGTATTTT. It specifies CASSPRTAPWDTQYF.